This T cell receptor (beta chain) was sequenced during a study of cytomegalovirus exposure and HLA in healthy donors. With 5 bases clipped from V and 4 bases from J, the junction kept 6 bases outside the gene matches. The CDR3 is made up of 16 amino acids. In germline, CDR1 is SGHTA, CDR2 FQGTGA. Study observations and caveats: In vitro experiments confirmed that a few CMV-associated chains were specific for CMV antigens. In a later analysis, common viral pathogens appeared linked to several of the most significant clusters. A list of 150 to 200 TCR beta chains associated with cytomegalovirus was given. As a later analysis showed, a missense DCLRE1C variant was linked to trimming of TCR beta V- and J-genes.

A multiplex PCR was run with 60 Vbeta primers and 13 Jbeta primers. Assay used: immunoSEQ multiplex PCR; TCRdb lists only in-frame clones, some missing. The sample holds about 140,000 clones, 79% seen once. This clone was observed a handful of times. Its matching antigen is unknown. The specimen sequenced was PBMCs. This clonotype was sampled from a man younger than 35 in good health and CMV-seronegative. This chain connects TRBV7-3 to TRBJ2-6; 9 bases are shared with TRBD1. The CDR3 nucleotides read TGTGCCAGCAGCCTAGGGACAGGGCCCGGGGCCAACGTCCTGACTTTC. Its protein is CASSLGTGPGANVLTF.